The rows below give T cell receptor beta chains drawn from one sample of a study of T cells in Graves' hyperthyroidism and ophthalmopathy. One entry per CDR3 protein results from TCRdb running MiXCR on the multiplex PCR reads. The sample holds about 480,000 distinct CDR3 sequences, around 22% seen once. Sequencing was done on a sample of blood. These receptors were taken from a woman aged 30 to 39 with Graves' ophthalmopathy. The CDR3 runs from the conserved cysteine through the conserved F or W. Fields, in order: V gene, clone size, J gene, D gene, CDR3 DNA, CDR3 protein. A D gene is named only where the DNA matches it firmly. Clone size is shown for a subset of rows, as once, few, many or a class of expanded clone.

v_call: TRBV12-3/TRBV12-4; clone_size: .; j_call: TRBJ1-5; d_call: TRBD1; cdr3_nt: TGTGCCAGCAGTCCGAGAGAACTAACAGGGGAGCCCCAGCATTTT; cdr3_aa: CASSPRELTGEPQHF
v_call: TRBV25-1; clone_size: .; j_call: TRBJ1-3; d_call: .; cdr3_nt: TGTGCCAGCAGTGAATGGGCTGCGGGGTCCGGAAACACCATATATTTT; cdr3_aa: CASSEWAAGSGNTIYF
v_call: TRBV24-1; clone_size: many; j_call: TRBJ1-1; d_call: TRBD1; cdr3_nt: TGTGCCACCAGGACAGGGGACCCGAACACTGAAGCTTTCTTT; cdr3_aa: CATRTGDPNTEAFF
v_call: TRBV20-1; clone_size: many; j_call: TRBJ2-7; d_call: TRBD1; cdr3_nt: TGCAGTGCTAGAGATTTCACAGGGGGTTACTACGAGCAGTACTTC; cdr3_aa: CSARDFTGGYYEQYF
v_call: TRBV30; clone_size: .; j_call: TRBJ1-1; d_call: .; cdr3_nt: TGTGCCTGGAGCGGGGACTCAATGAACACTGAAGCTTTCTTT; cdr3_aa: CAWSGDSMNTEAFF
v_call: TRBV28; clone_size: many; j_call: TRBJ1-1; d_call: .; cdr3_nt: TGTGCCAGCGGGAGGAGACCTGAAGCTTTCTTT; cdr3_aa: CASGRRPEAFF
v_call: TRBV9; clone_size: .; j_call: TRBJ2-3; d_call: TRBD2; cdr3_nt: TGTGCCAGCAGCGTGGAGTCGGGAGGGCGAACCACAGATACGCAGTATTTT; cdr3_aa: CASSVESGGRTTDTQYF
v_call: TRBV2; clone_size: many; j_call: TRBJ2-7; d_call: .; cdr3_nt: TGTGCCAGCAGTGAAGACGGACCGGCCTACGAGCAGTACTTC; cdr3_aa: CASSEDGPAYEQYF
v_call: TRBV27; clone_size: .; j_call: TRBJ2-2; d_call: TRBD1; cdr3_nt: TGTGCCAGCAGTTCGACAGGGGCCTACATGGTAGCGGCGAACACCGGGGAGCTGTTTTTT; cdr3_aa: CASSSTGAYMVAANTGELFF
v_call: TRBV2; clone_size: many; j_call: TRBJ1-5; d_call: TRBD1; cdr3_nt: TGTGCCAGCAGTAACCAGGGGGGGGTGTCTCGGCCCCAGCATTTT; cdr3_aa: CASSNQGGVSRPQHF
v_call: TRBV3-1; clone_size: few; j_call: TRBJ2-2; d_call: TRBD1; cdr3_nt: TGTGCCAGCAGCTATCCGGGACAGGGGTACACCGGGGAGCTGTTTTTT; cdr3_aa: CASSYPGQGYTGELFF
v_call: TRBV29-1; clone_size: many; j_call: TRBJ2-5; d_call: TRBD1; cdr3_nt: TGCAGCGGAGCACCGGGGACAGCCCAAGAGACCCAGTACTTC; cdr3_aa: CSGAPGTAQETQYF
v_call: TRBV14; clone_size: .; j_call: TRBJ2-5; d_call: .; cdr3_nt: TGTGCCACCACGGTTCTGGGGGCTCAAGAGACCCAGTACTTC; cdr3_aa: CATTVLGAQETQYF
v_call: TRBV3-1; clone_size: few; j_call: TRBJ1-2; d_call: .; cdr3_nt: TGTGCCAGCACCAAGTTCCCGTTGGGCTTATATGGCTACACCTTC; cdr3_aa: CASTKFPLGLYGYTF
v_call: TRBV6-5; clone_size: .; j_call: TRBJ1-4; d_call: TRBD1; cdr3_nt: TGTGCCAGCAGTTACGGGACAGTTAATGAAAAACTGTTTTTT; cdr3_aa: CASSYGTVNEKLFF
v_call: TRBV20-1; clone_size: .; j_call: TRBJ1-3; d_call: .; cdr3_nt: TGCAGTGCTATAAGGGTCAACTCTGGAAACACCATATATTTT; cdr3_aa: CSAIRVNSGNTIYF
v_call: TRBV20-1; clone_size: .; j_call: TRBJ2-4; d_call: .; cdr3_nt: TGCAGTGCTAGGGGCGCGCCGGGAAACATTCAGTACTTC; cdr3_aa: CSARGAPGNIQYF
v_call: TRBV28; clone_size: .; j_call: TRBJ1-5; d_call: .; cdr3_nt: TGTGCCAGCAGTTACCCGAAGACCGATGCGGTGTATAGCAATCAGCCCCAGCATTTT; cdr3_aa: CASSYPKTDAVYSNQPQHF
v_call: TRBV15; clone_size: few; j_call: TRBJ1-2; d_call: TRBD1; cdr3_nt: TGTGCCACCAGCAGAGAAAGTTGGCAGGGGGAGCCCGACTATGGCTACACCTTC; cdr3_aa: CATSRESWQGEPDYGYTF
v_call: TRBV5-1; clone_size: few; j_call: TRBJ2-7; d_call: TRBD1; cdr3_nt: TGCGCCAGCAGCATGGGACAGAGCTACGAGCAGTACTTC; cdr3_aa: CASSMGQSYEQYF
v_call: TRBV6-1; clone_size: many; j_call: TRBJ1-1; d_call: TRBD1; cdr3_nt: TGTGCCAGTCGGGACAGCTCCACTGAAGCTTTCTTT; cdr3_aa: CASRDSSTEAFF
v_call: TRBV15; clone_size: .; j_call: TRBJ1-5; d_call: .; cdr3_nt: TGTGCCACCAGCAGAGATTCCCAGACCAATCAGCCCCAGCATTTT; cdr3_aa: CATSRDSQTNQPQHF